This T cell receptor (beta chain) stems from a study of blood T cell repertoires in COVID-19. Background on the study: T cells, B-cell-depleted T cells, or PBMCs provided the cDNA or gDNA that served as material.

Followed over time, Seattle patients had been enrolled while infection was active. This CDR3 has 14 residues. The V gene lost 1 base and the J gene lost 5 bases, with 14 bases spanning the gap. CDR1 and CDR2 (germline): GTSNPN, SVGIG (reference sequence). Assay: immunoSEQ multiplex PCR; the TCRdb copy retains only in-frame clones and omits some. This table holds some 390,000 clones, around 87% found once. Sequencing was carried out using peripheral blood. The source of this sequence is a woman aged 55 to 70 with COVID-19, enrolled during active disease. The chain recombines TRBV30 with TRBJ1-2, with unresolved D. CDR3: CAWSGGSSWYGYTF. CDR3 bases: TGTGCCTGGAGTGGCGGCAGCAGCTGGTATGGCTACACCTTC.